A selection of T cell receptor beta chains follows, all from one sample in a study of vaccination and CD4 T cells after COVID-19. TCRdb reanalysed the PCR reads using MiXCR and keeps one entry per CDR3 protein. The table lists around 19,000 distinct CDR3 sequences, just under 55% of them singletons. These TCRs' antigens remain unknown. The specimen was CD4+ T cells from blood, cultured in vitro. Receptors originate from a human donor who had recovered from COVID-19. The CDR3 runs from the conserved cysteine through the conserved F or W. The D gene is left open where the match is weak. A row's size may be missing; if present it is once, few, many or a size class.

>-|TRBJ2-2|TRBV24-1|-
TGTGCCACCAGTGACCAAATAAGGGGGAACACCGGGGAGCTGTTTTTT
CATSDQIRGNTGELFF
>-|TRBJ2-5|TRBV11-3|TRBD1
TGTGCCAGCAGCTTAATAGTCTGTCGTACAGGGGAAGTAGAGACCCAGTACTTC
CASSLIVCRTGEVETQYF
>-|TRBJ2-2|TRBV20-1|TRBD2
TGCAGTGCTAGAGACCTAGCGGGGACCGGGGAGCTGTTTTTT
CSARDLAGTGELFF
>few|TRBJ1-2|TRBV19|-
TGTGCCAGTAGTATAGGCCCCTTGGTTCTGGGCTACACCTTC
CASSIGPLVLGYTF
>once|TRBJ2-3|TRBV5-1|-
TGCGCCAGCAGCTTGGAGGGGGGTGTAGATACGCAGTATTTT
CASSLEGGVDTQYF
>few|TRBJ2-5|TRBV12-5|-
TGTGCTAGTGGCTACGGACTCGGGGGAGGTGAAGAGACCCAGTACTTC
CASGYGLGGGEETQYF
>-|TRBJ2-7|TRBV11-3|TRBD2
TGTGCCAGCACCCTCCCCCCAAGCTTAGATCGTCGGGGGGTCTCCTACGAGCAGTACTTC
CASTLPPSLDRRGVSYEQYF
>-|TRBJ2-3|TRBV7-9|-
TGTGCCAACAGCCAAACTCCAGATACGCAGTATTTT
CANSQTPDTQYF
>-|TRBJ2-3|TRBV2|TRBD2
TGTGCCAGCTTCATCGAGCGGGGGGGCTCAGATACGCAGTATTTT
CASFIERGGSDTQYF
>-|TRBJ2-5|TRBV20-1|-
TGCAGTGCTCCAACGTCGGCGGGAGAGACCCAGTACTTC
CSAPTSAGETQYF
>-|TRBJ2-1|TRBV7-6|TRBD2
TGTGCCAGCAGCTTAGGGACTAGCGGCTCCTACAATGAGCAGTTCTTC
CASSLGTSGSYNEQFF
>few|TRBJ2-7|TRBV7-2|-
TGTGCCAGCAGCTTAATGGGGGGCGCATTCGAGCAGTACTTC
CASSLMGGAFEQYF
>-|TRBJ2-7|TRBV20-1|TRBD1
TGCAGTGCTGGGCGCCCTGAGGGGGCGGCGGACGAGCAGTACTTC
CSAGRPEGAADEQYF
>few|TRBJ2-7|TRBV20-1|-
TGCAGTGCTAGTGTCAATAAGCGGAGGCAGCAGTACTTC
CSASVNKRRQQYF
>-|TRBJ1-3|TRBV5-1|TRBD1
TGCGCCAGCAGCCGAAATGGACAGGGATATGGAAACACCATATATTTT
CASSRNGQGYGNTIYF
>-|TRBJ2-7|TRBV20-1|TRBD2
TGCAGTGCTAGAGATGGCCGGCCTAGCGGGAGGTACGAGCAGTACTTC
CSARDGRPSGRYEQYF
>-|TRBJ2-1|TRBV7-6|TRBD1
TGTGCTAGCAGCTCCCAGCCGGGACAGGGGGAGTTCCTTGTGCAGTTCTTC
CASSSQPGQGEFLVQFF
>-|TRBJ1-2|TRBV28|TRBD1
TGTGCCAGCAGTCAGGGGGCGAAGTATGGCTACACCTTC
CASSQGAKYGYTF
>few|TRBJ2-3|TRBV7-9|-
TGTGCCAGCAGCTTACGTTCCGATACGCAGTATTTT
CASSLRSDTQYF
>-|TRBJ1-2|TRBV20-1|TRBD1
TGCAGTGCTAGAGAGACAGGGTCTGAATTCTATGGCTACACCTTC
CSARETGSEFYGYTF
>-|TRBJ2-7|TRBV3-1|TRBD2
TGTGCCAGCAGCCAAGGGGGCGGCCTAGCGGGGGGAGCCTTGTCCTACGAGCAGTACTTC
CASSQGGGLAGGALSYEQYF
>-|TRBJ1-2|TRBV28|-
TGTGCCAGCAGTCGCGTGGACTATGGCTACACCTTC
CASSRVDYGYTF
>-|TRBJ1-2|TRBV6-5|-
TGTGCCAGCAGTTACATAGGAAGGGGGGCTAACTATGGCTACACCTTC
CASSYIGRGANYGYTF
>-|TRBJ1-5|TRBV20-1|TRBD1
TGCAGTGCTCTCCTCGCGGGACAGATTAATCAGCCCCAGCATTTT
CSALLAGQINQPQHF
>-|TRBJ1-1|TRBV11-3|-
TGTGCCAGCAGCCCCGGGCGGCAGTTTAACACTGAAGCTTTCTTT
CASSPGRQFNTEAFF
>-|TRBJ2-1|TRBV24-1|-
TGTGCCACCAGTGTCTCCCCGGGGGGCTATGAGCAGTTCTTC
CATSVSPGGYEQFF
>-|TRBJ2-2|TRBV11-2|TRBD1
TGTGCCAGCAGCGGGACAGAGGGCGGGGAGCTGTTTTTT
CASSGTEGGELFF
>-|TRBJ1-1|TRBV7-9|-
TGTGCCAGCAGCTTAATGCGTGGGAACACTGAAGCTTTCTTT
CASSLMRGNTEAFF
>-|TRBJ1-1|TRBV5-1|-
TGCGCCAGCAGCTTGGAGGTTGAAAGAGTTCCTTTCTTT
CASSLEVERVPFF
>few|TRBJ2-1|TRBV7-2|TRBD1
TGTGCCAGCAGCCCCCGGACAGGGATCACCAACAATGAGCAGTTCTTC
CASSPRTGITNNEQFF
>few|TRBJ2-4|TRBV15|TRBD1
TGTGCCACCAGCGGGGGACAGGGATCCATAGCCAAAAACATTCAGTACTTC
CATSGGQGSIAKNIQYF
>-|TRBJ1-1|TRBV18|-
TGTGCCAGCTCACTCACAGGGACGGGGAACACTGAAGCTTTCTTT
CASSLTGTGNTEAFF
>few|TRBJ1-1|TRBV7-3|-
TGTGCCAGCAGCTTAATGGGGGGGCAGGTCACTGAAGCTTTCTTT
CASSLMGGQVTEAFF
>-|TRBJ1-5|TRBV19|TRBD1
TGTGCCAGTACCCACGGGACAGGGGGCAATCAGCCCCAGCATTTT
CASTHGTGGNQPQHF
>-|TRBJ1-5|TRBV27|TRBD1
TGTGCCACCAGGGGGCTTGGTAATCAGCCCCAGCATTTT
CATRGLGNQPQHF
>few|TRBJ2-1|TRBV27|-
TGTGCCAGCAGTTTATCCGGGGAGAGGTCCCGCAATGAGCAGTTCTTC
CASSLSGERSRNEQFF
>-|TRBJ2-5|TRBV6-1|-
TGTGCCAGCCGGGGGCAAGAGACCCAGTACTTC
CASRGQETQYF
>few|TRBJ1-1|TRBV7-8|-
TGTGCCAGCAGCCTTAAAAGGAACACTGAAGCTTTCTTT
CASSLKRNTEAFF
>few|TRBJ2-1|TRBV7-2|TRBD2
TGTGCCAGCAGCCCCAGGACTAGTAACGAGCAGTTCTTC
CASSPRTSNEQFF
>few|TRBJ2-3|TRBV20-1|-
TGCAGTGCTAGGGATCCGCGGAGCGGAGGGGGCACAGATACGCAGTATTTT
CSARDPRSGGGTDTQYF
>-|TRBJ2-7|TRBV27|-
TGTGCCAGCAGTAATCGGGAGAGGCACGAGCAGTACTTC
CASSNRERHEQYF